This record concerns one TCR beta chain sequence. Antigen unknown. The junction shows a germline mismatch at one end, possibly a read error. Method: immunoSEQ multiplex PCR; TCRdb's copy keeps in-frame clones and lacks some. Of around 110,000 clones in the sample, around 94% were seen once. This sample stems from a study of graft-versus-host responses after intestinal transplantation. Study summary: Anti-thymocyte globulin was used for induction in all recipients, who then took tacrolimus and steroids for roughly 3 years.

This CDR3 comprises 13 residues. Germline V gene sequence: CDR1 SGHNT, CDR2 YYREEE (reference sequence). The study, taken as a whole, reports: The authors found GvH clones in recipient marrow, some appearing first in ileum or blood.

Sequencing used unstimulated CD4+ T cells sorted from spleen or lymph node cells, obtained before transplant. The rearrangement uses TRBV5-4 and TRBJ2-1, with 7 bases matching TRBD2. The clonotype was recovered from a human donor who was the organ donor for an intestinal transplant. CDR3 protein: CAGSSRLAHEQFF. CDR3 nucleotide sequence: TGTGCCGGCAGCTCCAGACTAGCCCATGAGCAGTTCTTC.